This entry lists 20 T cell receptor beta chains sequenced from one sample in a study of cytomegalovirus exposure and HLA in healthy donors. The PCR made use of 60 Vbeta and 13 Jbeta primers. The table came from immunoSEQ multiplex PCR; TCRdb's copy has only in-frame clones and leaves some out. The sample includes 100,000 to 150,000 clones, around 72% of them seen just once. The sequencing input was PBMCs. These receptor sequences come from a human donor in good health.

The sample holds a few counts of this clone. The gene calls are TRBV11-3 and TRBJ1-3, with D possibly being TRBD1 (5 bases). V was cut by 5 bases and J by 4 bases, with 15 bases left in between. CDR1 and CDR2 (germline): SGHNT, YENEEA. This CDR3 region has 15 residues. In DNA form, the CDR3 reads TGTGCCAGCAGCGCGGGGCAGCAACCGGGAAACACCATATATTTT. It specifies CASSAGQQPGNTIYF.

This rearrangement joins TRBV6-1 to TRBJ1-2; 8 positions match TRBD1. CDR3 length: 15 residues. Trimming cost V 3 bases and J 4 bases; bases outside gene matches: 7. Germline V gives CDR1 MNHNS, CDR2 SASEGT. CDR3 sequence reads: CASSEEGQAIYGYTF. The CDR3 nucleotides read TGTGCCAGCAGTGAGGAGGGACAGGCAATCTATGGCTACACCTTC.

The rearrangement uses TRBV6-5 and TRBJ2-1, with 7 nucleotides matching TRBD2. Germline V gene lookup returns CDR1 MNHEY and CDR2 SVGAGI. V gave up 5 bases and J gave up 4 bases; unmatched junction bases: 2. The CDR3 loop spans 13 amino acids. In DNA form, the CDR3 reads TGTGCCAGCAGTGTTAGCGGGTACAATGAGCAGTTCTTC. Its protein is CASSVSGYNEQFF.

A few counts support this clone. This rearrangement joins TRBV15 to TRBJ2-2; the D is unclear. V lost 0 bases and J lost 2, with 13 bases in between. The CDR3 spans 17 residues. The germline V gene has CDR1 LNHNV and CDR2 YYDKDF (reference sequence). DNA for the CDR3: TGTGCCACCAGCAGAGACCGTGGAGCGACCAACACCGGGGAGCTGTTTTTT. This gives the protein CATSRDRGATNTGELFF.

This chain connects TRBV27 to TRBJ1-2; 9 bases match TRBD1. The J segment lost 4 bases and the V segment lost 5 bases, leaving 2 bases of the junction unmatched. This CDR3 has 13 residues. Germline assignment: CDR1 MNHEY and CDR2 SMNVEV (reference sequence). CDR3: CASSDRGSYGYTF. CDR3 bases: TGTGCCAGCAGTGACAGGGGGTCCTATGGCTACACCTTC.

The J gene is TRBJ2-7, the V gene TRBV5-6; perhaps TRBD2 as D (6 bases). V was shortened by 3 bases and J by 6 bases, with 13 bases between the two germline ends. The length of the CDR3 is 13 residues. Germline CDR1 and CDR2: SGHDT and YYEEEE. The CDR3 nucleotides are TGTGCCAGCAGCTGGGGGGTTGTTCGCGAGCAGTACTTC. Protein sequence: CASSWGVVREQYF.

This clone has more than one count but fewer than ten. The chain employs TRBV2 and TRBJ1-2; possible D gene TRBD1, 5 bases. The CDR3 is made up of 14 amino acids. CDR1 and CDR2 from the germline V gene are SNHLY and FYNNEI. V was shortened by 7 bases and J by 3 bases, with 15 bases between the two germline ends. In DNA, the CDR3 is TGTGCCAGCACCGCCGGGACTGACTACTATGGCTACACCTTC. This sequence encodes CASTAGTDYYGYTF.

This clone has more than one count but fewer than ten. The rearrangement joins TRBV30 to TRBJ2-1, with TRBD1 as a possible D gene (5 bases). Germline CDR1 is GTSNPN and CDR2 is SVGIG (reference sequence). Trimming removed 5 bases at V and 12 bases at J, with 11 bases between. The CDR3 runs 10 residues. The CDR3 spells CAWSPGRQFF. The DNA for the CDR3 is TGTGCCTGGTCACCAGGGCGGCAGTTCTTC.

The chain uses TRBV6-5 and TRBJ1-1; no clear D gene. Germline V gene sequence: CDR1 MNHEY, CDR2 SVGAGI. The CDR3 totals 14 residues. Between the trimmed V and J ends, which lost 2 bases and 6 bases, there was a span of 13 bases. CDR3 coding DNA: TGTGCCAGCAGTTACGAAAGCACGGTCGCTGAAGCTTTCTTT. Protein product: CASSYESTVAEAFF.

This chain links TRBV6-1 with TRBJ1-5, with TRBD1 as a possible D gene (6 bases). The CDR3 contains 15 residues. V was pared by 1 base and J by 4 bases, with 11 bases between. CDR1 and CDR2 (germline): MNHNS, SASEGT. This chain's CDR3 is CASSEGRGGNQPQHF. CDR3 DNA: TGTGCCAGCAGTGAAGGGAGGGGGGGAAATCAGCCCCAGCATTTT.

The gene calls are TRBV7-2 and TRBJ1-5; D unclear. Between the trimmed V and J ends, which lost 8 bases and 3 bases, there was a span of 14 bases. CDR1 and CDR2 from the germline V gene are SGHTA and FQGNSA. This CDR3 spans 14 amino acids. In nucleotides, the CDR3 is TGTGCCAGCCAGGTGGCGGGAATCAATCAGCCCCAGCATTTT. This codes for CASQVAGINQPQHF.

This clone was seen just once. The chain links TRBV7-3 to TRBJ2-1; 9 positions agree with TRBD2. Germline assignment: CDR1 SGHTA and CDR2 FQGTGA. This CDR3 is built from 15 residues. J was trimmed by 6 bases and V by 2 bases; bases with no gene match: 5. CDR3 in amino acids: CASSLGAGGLNEQFF. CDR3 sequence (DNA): TGTGCCAGCAGCTTAGGTGCGGGAGGGCTCAATGAGCAGTTCTTC.

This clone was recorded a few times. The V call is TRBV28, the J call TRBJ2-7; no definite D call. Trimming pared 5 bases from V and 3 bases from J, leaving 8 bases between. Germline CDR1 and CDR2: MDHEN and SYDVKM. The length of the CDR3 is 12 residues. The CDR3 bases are TGTGCCAGCAGTCCTCTAATCTACGAGCAGTACTTC. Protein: CASSPLIYEQYF.

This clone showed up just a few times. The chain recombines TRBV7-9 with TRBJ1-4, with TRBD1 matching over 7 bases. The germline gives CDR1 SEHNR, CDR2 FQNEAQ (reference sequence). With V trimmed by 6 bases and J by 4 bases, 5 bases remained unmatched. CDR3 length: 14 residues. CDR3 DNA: TGTGCCAGCAGGCTACAGGGGAATAATGAAAAACTGTTTTTT. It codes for CASRLQGNNEKLFF.

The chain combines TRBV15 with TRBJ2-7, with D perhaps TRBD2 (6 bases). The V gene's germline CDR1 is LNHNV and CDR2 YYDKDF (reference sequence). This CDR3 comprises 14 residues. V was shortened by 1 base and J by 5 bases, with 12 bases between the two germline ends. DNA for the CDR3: TGTGCCACCAGCAGAGCGGGGGATCGGGACGAGCAGTACTTC. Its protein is CATSRAGDRDEQYF.

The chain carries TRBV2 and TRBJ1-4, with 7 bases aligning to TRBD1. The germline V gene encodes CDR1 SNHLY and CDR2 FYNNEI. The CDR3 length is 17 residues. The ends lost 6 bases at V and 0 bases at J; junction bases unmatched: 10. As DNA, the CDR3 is TGTGCCAGCAGACGAAGGACAGGATCTGCAACTAATGAAAAACTGTTTTTT. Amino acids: CASRRRTGSATNEKLFF. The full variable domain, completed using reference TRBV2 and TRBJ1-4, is EPEVTQTPSHQVTQMGQEVILRCVPISNHLYFYWYRQILGQKVEFLVSFYNNEISEKSEIFDDQFSVERPDGSNFTLKIRSTKLEDSAMYFCASRRRTGSATNEKLFFGSGTQLSVL.

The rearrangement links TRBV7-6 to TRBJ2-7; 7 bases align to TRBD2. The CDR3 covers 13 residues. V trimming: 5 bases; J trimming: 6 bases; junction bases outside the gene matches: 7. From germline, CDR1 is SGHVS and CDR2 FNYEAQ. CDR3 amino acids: CASSLGRGVEQYF. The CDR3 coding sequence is TGTGCCAGCAGCCTCGGCCGGGGGGTCGAGCAGTACTTC.

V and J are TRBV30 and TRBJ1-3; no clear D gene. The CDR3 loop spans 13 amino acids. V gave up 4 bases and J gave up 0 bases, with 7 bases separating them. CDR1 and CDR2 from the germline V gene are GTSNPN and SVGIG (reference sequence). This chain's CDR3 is CAWTLSSGNTIYF. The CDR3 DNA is TGTGCCTGGACACTGAGCTCTGGAAACACCATATATTTT.

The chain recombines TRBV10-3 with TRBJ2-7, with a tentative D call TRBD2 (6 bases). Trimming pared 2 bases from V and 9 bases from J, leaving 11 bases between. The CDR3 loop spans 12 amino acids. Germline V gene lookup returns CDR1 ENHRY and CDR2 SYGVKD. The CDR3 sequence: CAISEAGGAQYF. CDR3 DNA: TGTGCCATCAGTGAGGCAGGAGGGGCGCAGTACTTC.

CDR3 nucleotides: TGTGCCAGCGGGAGTAGGGCCAACTATGGCTACACCTTC. Its protein is CASGSRANYGYTF. V and J are TRBV11-2 and TRBJ1-2, with D hard to call. V was clipped by 8 bases and J by 2 bases, with 12 bases between them. This CDR3 has 13 amino acids. CDR1 and CDR2 (germline): SGHAT, FQNNGV.